What follows describes a single T cell receptor beta chain. Its antigen is not yet known. No base-level quality is on record; no much larger clone is a single base apart. For sequencing of the TCRbeta CDR3 region, genomic DNA was extracted from the sorted cells. TCRbeta CDR3 regions were sequenced using the immunoSEQ Assay. TCRdb retrieved this table from immuneACCESS and kept in-frame rearrangements only. Not all clones are present; in checked studies, unresolved V genes account for under half, and no reason is known for the remainder. A total of some 31,000 clones appear in this sample, about four fifths of them only once. Approximately 24% of the sample goes to the ten largest clones. For CDR1 and CDR2, the germline V gene (reference sequence) lists LNHNV and YYDKDF. The CDR3, from cysteine to phenylalanine, totals 15 residues. The only DNA kept is the CDR3, 45 bases in frame from the first base. A distance of 16 bases separates the germline ends of V and J, which lose 3 bases and 8 bases respectively.

The trial excluded patients who had a history of autoimmune disease or were on systemic immunosuppression. Peripheral blood for TCR sequencing was collected from all dose cohorts at baseline, on cycle 4 day 1, and on cycle 7 day 1. Samples came from an open-label, multicenter, first-in-human phase I dose-escalation trial of ivuxolimab. Adults with locally advanced or metastatic melanoma, renal cell carcinoma, hepatocellular carcinoma or head and neck squamous cell carcinoma were enrolled in the trial. Before TCR sequencing, CD4+ T cells and CD8+ T cells were sorted from peripheral blood as separate populations. This specimen belongs to a study of OX40 agonist ivuxolimab in advanced cancers. For the wider study: Ivuxolimab was a fully human IgG2 agonistic monoclonal antibody targeting the costimulatory receptor OX40 (CD134). Intravenous ivuxolimab was administered to patients every 2 weeks at six dose levels: 0.01, 0.1, 0.3, 1.5, 3 and 10 mg/kg. Of the roughly 51 dose-escalation patients, hepatocellular carcinoma was present in about 20, melanoma in roughly 15, renal cell carcinoma in 9 and head and neck cancer in 9. A male proportion of 82.7% and a mean age of around 60 years, ranging from 23 to 79, were recorded for the dose-escalation cohort. Prior anti-PD-1, anti-PD-L1 or anti-CTLA-4 therapy was permitted, and checkpoint inhibitors had been received by approximately 39% of dose-escalation patients. Partial responses occurred in three dose-escalation patients, of whom one had hepatocellular carcinoma and two had cutaneous melanoma. The purpose of peripheral TCRbeta sequencing was to test whether ivuxolimab changed TCR sequence diversity and led to clonal T-cell expansion. The paper reports the monotherapy dose-escalation portion (N ≈ 50 patients) of the phase I ivuxolimab trial. Study-level results and caveats: Low levels of normalized T-cell clonal expansion were also seen in some nonresponding patients. In the 0.1-3.0 mg/kg groups, partial responders had among the lowest normalized peripheral clonal expansion, particularly in CD8+ T cells. Which antigens the clonally expanded peripheral T cells were specific for was not determined. After ivuxolimab, expanded clones were on average more numerous among CD8+ T cells than among CD4+ T cells. At doses of 0.1 to 3.0 mg/kg, clonal expansion of both CD4+ and CD8+ T cells in blood was seen between baseline and week 6.

This TCR was recovered from an adult with an advanced solid tumor such as melanoma, head and neck, liver or kidney cancer. The chain is encoded by TRBV15 joined to TRBJ1-4, with the D gene too uncertain to name. The source material was CD4+ or CD8+ T cells sorted from blood, sampled in a trial of the OX40 agonist ivuxolimab. CDR3 loop: CATSRAHVAGEKLFF. The DNA sequence is as follows: TGTGCCACCAGCAGGGCTCACGTTGCGGGGGAAAAACTGTTTTTT.